The rows below give T cell receptor beta chains drawn from one sample of a study of PD-L1 blockade in urothelial cancer. Using immunoSEQ multiplex PCR, the repertoire was profiled, and TCRdb retains in-frame clones only, with some absent. The sample records 65,000 to 80,000 clones, roughly 80% being singletons. The source was PBMCs, collected around atezolizumab (anti-PD-L1) treatment. The source is a man aged 70-80 years with urothelial cancer. CDR3s include the opening cysteine and the closing phenylalanine or tryptophan. The order of the fields is V gene, J gene, D gene, clone size, CDR3 DNA, CDR3 protein. A D gene is named only where the DNA matches it firmly. Not every row has a clone size; where given, it reads once, few, many or a size class.

v_call: TRBV2; j_call: TRBJ2-7; d_call: .; clone_size: .; cdr3_nt: TGTGCCAGCAGTGAAAGGCTACTAAGCTCCTACGAGCAGTACTTC; cdr3_aa: CASSERLLSSYEQYF
v_call: TRBV27; j_call: TRBJ2-1; d_call: TRBD2; clone_size: .; cdr3_nt: TGTGCCAGCAGTTTACCCCACCAGCGGGAGAAGTTCTTC; cdr3_aa: CASSLPHQREKFF
v_call: TRBV28; j_call: TRBJ1-2; d_call: TRBD1; clone_size: .; cdr3_nt: TGTGCCAGCAGTTTAGGGACAGGGGATGGCTACACCTTC; cdr3_aa: CASSLGTGDGYTF
v_call: TRBV6-5; j_call: TRBJ2-7; d_call: .; clone_size: few; cdr3_nt: TGTGCCAGCAGTTACGGGGCAAATGGCGAGCAGTACTTC; cdr3_aa: CASSYGANGEQYF
v_call: TRBV19; j_call: TRBJ2-7; d_call: .; clone_size: .; cdr3_nt: TGTGCCAGTAGTCCCCAAGGGGCCCACGAGCAGTACTTC; cdr3_aa: CASSPQGAHEQYF
v_call: TRBV27; j_call: TRBJ2-7; d_call: TRBD2; clone_size: once; cdr3_nt: TGTGCCAGCAGTCCCTCACTTTTAACCGGGACTAGCGGCTACGAGCAGTACTTC; cdr3_aa: CASSPSLLTGTSGYEQYF
v_call: TRBV25-1; j_call: TRBJ2-3; d_call: TRBD2; clone_size: once; cdr3_nt: TGTGCCAGCAGTCCTACTAGCGGTAGCACAGATACGCAGTATTTT; cdr3_aa: CASSPTSGSTDTQYF
v_call: TRBV19; j_call: TRBJ2-3; d_call: .; clone_size: .; cdr3_nt: TGTGCCAGTAGTAGGGCAGGGCCTCGCACAGATACGCAGTATTTT; cdr3_aa: CASSRAGPRTDTQYF
v_call: TRBV7-9; j_call: TRBJ2-7; d_call: .; clone_size: few; cdr3_nt: TGTGCCAGCACTTCCGGGTCCTACGAGCAGTACTTC; cdr3_aa: CASTSGSYEQYF
v_call: TRBV7-9; j_call: TRBJ2-3; d_call: .; clone_size: .; cdr3_nt: TGTGCCAGCAGCTTAGGGGGGGGCGGCACAGATACGCAGTATTTT; cdr3_aa: CASSLGGGGTDTQYF
v_call: TRBV5-1; j_call: TRBJ2-7; d_call: TRBD1; clone_size: few; cdr3_nt: TGCGCCAGAGACAGGGTGTTCTACGAGCAGTACTTC; cdr3_aa: CARDRVFYEQYF
v_call: TRBV7-6; j_call: TRBJ1-3; d_call: TRBD1; clone_size: once; cdr3_nt: TGTGCCAGCAGCCCCGGGACAGCCTCTGGAAACACCATATATTTT; cdr3_aa: CASSPGTASGNTIYF
v_call: TRBV9; j_call: TRBJ2-7; d_call: TRBD1; clone_size: .; cdr3_nt: TGTGCCAGCAGCTCCCAGACAGGGGGCGAGCAGTACTTC; cdr3_aa: CASSSQTGGEQYF
v_call: TRBV6-4; j_call: TRBJ2-7; d_call: .; clone_size: .; cdr3_nt: TGTGCCAGCAGCCCCACGGGCGGGGTCTACGAGCAGTACTTC; cdr3_aa: CASSPTGGVYEQYF
v_call: TRBV6-6; j_call: TRBJ2-5; d_call: TRBD2; clone_size: .; cdr3_nt: TGTGCCAGCAGTTGGGGACGGGGGGAGCAAGAGACCCAGTACTTC; cdr3_aa: CASSWGRGEQETQYF
v_call: TRBV5-1; j_call: TRBJ2-2; d_call: TRBD2; clone_size: .; cdr3_nt: TGCGCCAGCAGCCCAACTAGCGGGCCGGGCGGGGAGCTGTTTTTT; cdr3_aa: CASSPTSGPGGELFF
v_call: TRBV7-6; j_call: TRBJ2-5; d_call: TRBD2; clone_size: once; cdr3_nt: TGTGCCAGCAGCACCCTAGCGGGAGGGCCGGCGGGAACCCAGTACTTC; cdr3_aa: CASSTLAGGPAGTQYF
v_call: TRBV7-6; j_call: TRBJ2-7; d_call: .; clone_size: .; cdr3_nt: TGTGCCAGCAGCTTAGGACTCCAGTCCTACGAGCAGTACTTC; cdr3_aa: CASSLGLQSYEQYF
v_call: TRBV29-1; j_call: TRBJ2-1; d_call: .; clone_size: .; cdr3_nt: TGCAGCTTCAGCCTCCAGGGTCGACCTTACAATGAGCAGTTCTTC; cdr3_aa: CSFSLQGRPYNEQFF
v_call: TRBV5-6; j_call: TRBJ2-7; d_call: .; clone_size: .; cdr3_nt: TGTGCCAGCAGCCTACTGTCCGGGACTCCAAATATTATCTTC; cdr3_aa: CASSLLSGTPNIIF
v_call: TRBV4-2; j_call: TRBJ1-1; d_call: TRBD1; clone_size: once; cdr3_nt: TGTGCCAGCAGCCAGGACAGGGGGCGCGGAGCTTTCTTT; cdr3_aa: CASSQDRGRGAFF